Sequencing of this T cell receptor beta chain was carried out in a study of OX40 agonist ivuxolimab in advanced cancers. Study information: Dosing consisted of intravenous ivuxolimab at 0.01 to 10 mg/kg every 2 weeks.

Notes on this clone: Its antigen is as yet unknown.

The data were produced by immunoSEQ multiplex PCR, yet TCRdb's version contains in-frame clones alone and is incomplete. Here the sample spans 50,000 to 70,000 clones, 80% to 85% being singletons. The CDR3 length is 13 residues. Germline V gene lookup returns CDR1 GTSNPN and CDR2 SVGIG (reference sequence). The V gene lost 3 bases and the J gene lost 9 bases, with 12 bases spanning the gap. General study findings and limits: Some patients without response likewise showed low normalized clonal expansion.

Patients were ineligible given autoimmune disease history or systemic immunosuppression. The receptor comes from an adult with an advanced solid tumor such as melanoma, head and neck, liver or kidney cancer. The sequencing used CD4+ or CD8+ T cells sorted from blood, collected in a trial of the OX40 agonist ivuxolimab. The J gene is TRBJ1-6, the V gene TRBV30; D is uncertain. The CDR3 region has the DNA TGTGCCTGGAGCGCAGGTGTCCTTTCACCCCTCCACTTT. This encodes CAWSAGVLSPLHF. Full variable domain (remainder filled in from reference TRBV30 and TRBJ1-6): SQTIHQWPATLVQPVGSPLSLECTVEGTSNPNLYWYRQAAGRGLQLLFYSVGIGQISSEVPQNLSASRPQDRQFILSSKKLLLSDSGFYLCAWSAGVLSPLHFGNGTRLTVT.